This passage covers 7 T cell receptor beta chains from one sample sequenced in a study of T cell responses to AZD1222 COVID-19 vaccine (dated by TCRdb to 2020 to 2022). What the time point label conveys for this sample: about 28 days (+/-7) after the second vaccine dose. Library method: the immunoSEQ multiplex PCR assay. TCRdb limited this immuneACCESS table to in-frame rearrangements with V and J called. A share of clones is missing; checked studies link under half to unresolved V genes, and the rest is unexplained. The sample data list approximately 170,000 clones, and 85% to 90% of these were observed just once. The top ten clones comprise around a tenth of the sample. The material was peripheral blood, obtained 28 days after the second AZD1222 dose. Every receptor here comes from an adult who received the AZD1222 COVID-19 vaccine.

This clone was found once. This rearrangement joins TRBV27 to TRBJ1-4; TRBD1 is a possible D gene (6 bases). The V end was cut by 3 bases, the J end by 3 bases, with 11 bases between. Germline CDR1 reads MNHEY; CDR2 reads SMNVEV (reference sequence). The CDR3 consists of 15 residues. CDR3 DNA sequence: TGTGCCAGCAGTTTGCTTGGGGGGCCTAATGAAAAACTGTTTTTT. Encoded protein: CASSLLGGPNEKLFF.

The rearrangement uses TRBV28 and TRBJ2-3; 11 bases align to TRBD2. CDR3 length equals 16 residues. The germline CDR1 and CDR2 sequences are MDHEN and SYDVKM. J was trimmed by 5 bases and V by 3 bases; bases with no gene match: 7. The CDR3 DNA reads as TGTGCCAGCAGTTTCCATAGCGGGGGGGCCCAAGATACGCAGTATTTT. This gives the protein CASSFHSGGAQDTQYF.

J is TRBJ2-7 and V is TRBV11-1; 7 positions agree with TRBD1. In germline, CDR1 is SGHAT, CDR2 FQDESV (reference sequence). Trimming removed 5 bases from V and 0 bases from J; junction bases left unmatched: 4. The CDR3 totals 14 residues. The CDR3 here is CASSADRSSYEQYF. The CDR3 DNA reads TGTGCCAGCAGCGCGGACAGGAGCTCCTACGAGCAGTACTTC.

The chain recombines TRBV7-8 with TRBJ1-2; D might be TRBD1 (6 bases). Germline V gene data show CDR1 as SGHVS and CDR2 as FQNEAQ. The ends were cut back, 5 bases at V and 6 bases at J, with 10 bases in the middle. The CDR3 covers 12 residues. The DNA for the CDR3 is TGTGCCAGCAGCCCAAGGACAGATGGCTACACCTTC. This codes for CASSPRTDGYTF.

The rearrangement joins TRBV9 to TRBJ2-1; 11 positions agree with TRBD2. Germline CDR1 and CDR2: SGDLS and YYNGEE. The CDR3 has 17 residues. V gave up 0 bases and J gave up 9 bases; unmatched junction bases: 11. DNA for the CDR3: TGTGCCAGCAGCGTAGTTAGCGGGGGGGCCTTAGCTGTTGAGCAGTTCTTC. Amino acid sequence: CASSVVSGGALAVEQFF.

The chain links TRBV15 to TRBJ2-7; 10 bases align to TRBD1. This CDR3 region has 15 residues. V lost 2 bases to trimming and J lost 5 bases; unmatched junction nucleotides: 6. CDR1 is LNHNV, CDR2 YYDKDF, per germline (reference sequence). The CDR3 spells CATSRIGTGDNEQYF. Written as DNA, the CDR3 is TGTGCCACCAGCAGAATCGGGACAGGGGATAACGAGCAGTACTTC.

The V gene is TRBV6-5, the J gene TRBJ2-7; D might be TRBD2 (6 bases). Trimming cost V 7 bases and J 3 bases, with 16 bases left between them. This CDR3 contains 14 residues. Germline values: CDR1 MNHEY, CDR2 SVGAGI. The CDR3 nucleotides are TGTGCCAGCACCCGAGGCGGGGTTGTCTACGAGCAGTACTTC. It specifies CASTRGGVVYEQYF.